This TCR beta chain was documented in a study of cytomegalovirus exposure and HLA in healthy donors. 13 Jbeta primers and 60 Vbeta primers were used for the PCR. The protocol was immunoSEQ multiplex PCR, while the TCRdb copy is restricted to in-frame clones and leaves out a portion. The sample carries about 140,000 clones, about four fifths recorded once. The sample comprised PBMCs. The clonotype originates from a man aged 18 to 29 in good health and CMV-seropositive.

The CDR3 loop reads CASSRTGGADTQYF. CDR3 DNA: TGCGCCAGCAGCCGGACAGGGGGAGCTGATACGCAGTATTTT. The V and J genes are TRBV5-1 and TRBJ2-3; 10 bases map to TRBD1. The length of the CDR3 is 14 residues. V dropped 4 bases and J dropped 6; count of bases not matched to a gene: 5. Germline V CDR1 and CDR2: SGHRS, YFSETQ.